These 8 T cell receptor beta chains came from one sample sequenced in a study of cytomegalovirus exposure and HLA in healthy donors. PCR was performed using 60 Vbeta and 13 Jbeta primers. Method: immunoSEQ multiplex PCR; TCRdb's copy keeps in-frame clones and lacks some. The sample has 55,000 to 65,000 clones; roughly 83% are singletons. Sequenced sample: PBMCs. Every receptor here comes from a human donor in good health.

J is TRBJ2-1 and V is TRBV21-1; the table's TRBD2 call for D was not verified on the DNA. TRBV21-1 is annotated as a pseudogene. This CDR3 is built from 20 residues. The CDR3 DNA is TGTGCCAGCAGCAATTTCCCCGGACTAGCGGGAGGTACCCCTTACAATGAGCAGTTCTTC. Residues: CASSNFPGLAGGTPYNEQFF.

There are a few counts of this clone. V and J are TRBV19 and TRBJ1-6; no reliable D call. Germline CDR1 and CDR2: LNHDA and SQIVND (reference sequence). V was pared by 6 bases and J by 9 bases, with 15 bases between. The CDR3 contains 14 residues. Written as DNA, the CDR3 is TGTGCCAGTAGCGCCGGGGAGGCGAGTTCACCCCTCCACTTT. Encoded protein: CASSAGEASSPLHF.

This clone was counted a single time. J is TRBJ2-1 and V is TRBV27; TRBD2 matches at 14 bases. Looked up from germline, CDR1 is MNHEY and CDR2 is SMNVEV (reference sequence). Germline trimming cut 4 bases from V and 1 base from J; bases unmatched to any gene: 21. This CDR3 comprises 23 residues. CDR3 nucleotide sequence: TGTGCCAGCAGTTCACCGGGACTAGCGGGAGTTCCCCGTTCAATCAGGTCCTACAATGAGCAGTTCTTC. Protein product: CASSSPGLAGVPRSIRSYNEQFF.

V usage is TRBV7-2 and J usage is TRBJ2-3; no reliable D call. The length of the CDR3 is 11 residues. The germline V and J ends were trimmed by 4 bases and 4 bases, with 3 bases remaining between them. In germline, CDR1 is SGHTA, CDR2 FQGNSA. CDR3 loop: CASSSPDTQYF. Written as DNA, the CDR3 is TGTGCCAGCAGCTCTCCAGATACGCAGTATTTT.

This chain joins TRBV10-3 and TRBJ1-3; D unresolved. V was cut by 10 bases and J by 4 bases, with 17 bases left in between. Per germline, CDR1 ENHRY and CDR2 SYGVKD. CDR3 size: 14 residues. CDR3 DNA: TGTGCCAGTACAAGAGGGTCGGACGGAAACACCATATATTTT. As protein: CASTRGSDGNTIYF.

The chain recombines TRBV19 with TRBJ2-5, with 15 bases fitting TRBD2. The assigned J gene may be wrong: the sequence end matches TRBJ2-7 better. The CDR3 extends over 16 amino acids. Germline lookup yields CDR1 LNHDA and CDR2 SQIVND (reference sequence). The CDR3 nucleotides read TGTGCCAGTAGTCCTTGGACTAGCGGGAGGGGCTACGAGCAGTACTTC. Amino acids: CASSPWTSGRGYEQYF.

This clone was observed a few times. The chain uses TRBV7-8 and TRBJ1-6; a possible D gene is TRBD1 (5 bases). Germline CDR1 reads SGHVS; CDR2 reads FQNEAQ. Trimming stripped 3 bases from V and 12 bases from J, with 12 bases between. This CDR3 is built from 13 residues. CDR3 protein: CASSFDRAQPLHF. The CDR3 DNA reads TGTGCCAGCAGCTTCGACAGAGCCCAACCCCTCCACTTT. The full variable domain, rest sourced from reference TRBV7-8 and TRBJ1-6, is GAGVSQSPRYKVAKRGQDVALRCDPISGHVSLFWYQQALGQGPEFLTYFQNEAQLDKSGLPSDRFFAERPEGSVSTLKIQRTQQEDSAVYLCASSFDRAQPLHFGNGTRLTVT.

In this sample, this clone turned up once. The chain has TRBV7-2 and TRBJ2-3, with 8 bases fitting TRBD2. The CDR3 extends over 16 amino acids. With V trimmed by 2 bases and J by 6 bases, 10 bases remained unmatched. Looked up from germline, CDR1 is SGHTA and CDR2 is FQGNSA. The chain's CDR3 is CASSLLGLAGADTQYF. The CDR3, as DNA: TGTGCCAGCAGCTTACTCGGGCTAGCGGGTGCCGATACGCAGTATTTT.